A single sample gave rise to the 3 T cell receptor beta chains below, sequenced in a study of shared clonotypes between healthy human individuals. Here immunoSEQ multiplex PCR was the method, and the copy in TCRdb shows in-frame clones only, minus some. The table shows approximately 740,000 clones, with 74% occurring only once. Sequenced material: memory CD4+ T cells sorted from blood. Subset here: CD45RA-negative fraction. These TCRs come from a woman aged 25 to 39 in good health.

V usage is TRBV7-2 and J usage is TRBJ2-7, with 7 bases fitting TRBD2. Per germline, CDR1 SGHTA and CDR2 FQGNSA. The trim removed 2 bases at V and 2 bases at J, leaving 6 bases unmatched. The CDR3 consists of 15 residues. CDR3 region: CASSLRLAETYEQYF. In DNA form, the CDR3 reads TGTGCCAGCAGCTTAAGGCTAGCGGAGACCTACGAGCAGTACTTC. The whole variable domain, remainder taken from reference TRBV7-2 and TRBJ2-7, is GAGVSQSPSNKVTEKGKDVELRCDPISGHTALYWYRQSLGQGLEFLIYFQGNSAPDKSGLPSDRFSAERTGGSVSTLTIQRTQQEDSAVYLCASSLRLAETYEQYFGPGTRLTVT.

The V call is TRBV5-1, the J call TRBJ2-7; possibly TRBD1 for D (5 bases). Germline V lookup: CDR1 SGHRS, CDR2 YFSETQ. V lost 0 bases and J lost 0, with 10 bases in between. This CDR3 region has 15 residues. This CDR3 reads CASSLEGAVSYEQYF. CDR3 in DNA: TGCGCCAGCAGCTTGGAAGGGGCTGTCTCCTACGAGCAGTACTTC.

CDR3 residues: CASRGQGIANYGYTF. The CDR3 bases are TGTGCCAGCAGGGGACAGGGCATAGCTAACTATGGCTACACCTTC. The chain combines TRBV28 with TRBJ1-2, with 9 bases lining up with TRBD1. The germline gives CDR1 MDHEN, CDR2 SYDVKM. Unmatched junction bases numbered 5, after V lost 6 bases and J lost 0 bases. The CDR3 has 15 residues.